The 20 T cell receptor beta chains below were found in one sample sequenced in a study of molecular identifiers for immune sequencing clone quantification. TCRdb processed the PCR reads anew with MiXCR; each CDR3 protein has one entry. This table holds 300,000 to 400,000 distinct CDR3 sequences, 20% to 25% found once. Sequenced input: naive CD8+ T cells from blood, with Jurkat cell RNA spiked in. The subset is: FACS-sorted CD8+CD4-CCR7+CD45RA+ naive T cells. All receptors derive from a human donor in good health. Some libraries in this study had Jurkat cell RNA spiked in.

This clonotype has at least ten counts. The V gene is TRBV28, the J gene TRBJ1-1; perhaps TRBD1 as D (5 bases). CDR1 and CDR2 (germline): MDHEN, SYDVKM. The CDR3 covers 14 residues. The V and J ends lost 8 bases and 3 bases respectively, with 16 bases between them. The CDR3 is CASSIAGDYTEAFF. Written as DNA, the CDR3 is TGTGCCAGCTCGATCGCGGGGGATTACACTGAAGCTTTCTTT.

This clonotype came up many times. Here the CDR3 DNA reads TGTGCCAGCAGCTTGTCAGGGAATAGCAATCAGCCCCAGCATTTT. Translated, it gives CASSLSGNSNQPQHF. The rearrangement uses TRBV27 and TRBJ1-5, with D possibly being TRBD1 (5 bases). The CDR3 is made up of 15 amino acids. Germline V lookup: CDR1 MNHEY, CDR2 SMNVEV (reference sequence). V was trimmed by 6 bases and J by 0 bases, leaving 12 bases between them.

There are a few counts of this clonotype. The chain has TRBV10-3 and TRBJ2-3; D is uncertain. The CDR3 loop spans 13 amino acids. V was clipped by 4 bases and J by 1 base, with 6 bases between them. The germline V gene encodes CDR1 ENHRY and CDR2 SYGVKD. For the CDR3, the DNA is TGTGCCATCAGTGGGATTCGCACAGATACGCAGTATTTT. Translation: CAISGIRTDTQYF.

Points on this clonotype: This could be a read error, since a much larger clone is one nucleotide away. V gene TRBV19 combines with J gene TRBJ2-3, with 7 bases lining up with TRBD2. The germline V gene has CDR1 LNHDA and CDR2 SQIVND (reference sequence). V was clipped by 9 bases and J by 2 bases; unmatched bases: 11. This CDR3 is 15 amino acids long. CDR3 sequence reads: CASGGGARSTDTQYF. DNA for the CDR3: TGTGCCAGCGGGGGAGGGGCTCGGTCCACAGATACGCAGTATTTT.

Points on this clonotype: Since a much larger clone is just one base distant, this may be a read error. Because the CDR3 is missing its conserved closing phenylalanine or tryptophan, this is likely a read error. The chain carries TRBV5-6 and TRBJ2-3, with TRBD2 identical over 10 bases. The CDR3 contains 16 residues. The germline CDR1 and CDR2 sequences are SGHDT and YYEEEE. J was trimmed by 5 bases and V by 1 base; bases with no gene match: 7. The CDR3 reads CASSLLLAGVQDTQYS. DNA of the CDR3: TGTGCCAGCAGCTTGCTCCTAGCGGGGGTTCAAGATACGCAGTATTCT.

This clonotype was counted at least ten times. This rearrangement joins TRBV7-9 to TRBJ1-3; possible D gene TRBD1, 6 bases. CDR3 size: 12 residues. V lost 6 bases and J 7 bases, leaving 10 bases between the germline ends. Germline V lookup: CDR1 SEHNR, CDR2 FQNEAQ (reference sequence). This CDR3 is CASRGRGNTIYF. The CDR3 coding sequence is TGTGCCAGCAGGGGAAGGGGGAACACCATATATTTT.

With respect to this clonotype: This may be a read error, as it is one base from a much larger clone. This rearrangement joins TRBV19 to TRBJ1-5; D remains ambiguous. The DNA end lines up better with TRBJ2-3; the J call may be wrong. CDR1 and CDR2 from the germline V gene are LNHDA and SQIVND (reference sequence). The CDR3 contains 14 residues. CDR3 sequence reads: CASISSLGSQPQYF. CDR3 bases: TGTGCCAGTATTTCTTCGCTGGGAAGCCAGCCCCAGTATTTT.

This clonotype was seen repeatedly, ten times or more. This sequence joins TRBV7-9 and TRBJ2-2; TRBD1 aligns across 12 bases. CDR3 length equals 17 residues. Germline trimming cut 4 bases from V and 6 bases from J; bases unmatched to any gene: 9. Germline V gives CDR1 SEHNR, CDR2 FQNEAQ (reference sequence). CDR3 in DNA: TGTGCCAGCAGCTCCATAGGGACAGGGGGCCCCCCCGGGGAGCTGTTTTTT. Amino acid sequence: CASSSIGTGGPPGELFF.

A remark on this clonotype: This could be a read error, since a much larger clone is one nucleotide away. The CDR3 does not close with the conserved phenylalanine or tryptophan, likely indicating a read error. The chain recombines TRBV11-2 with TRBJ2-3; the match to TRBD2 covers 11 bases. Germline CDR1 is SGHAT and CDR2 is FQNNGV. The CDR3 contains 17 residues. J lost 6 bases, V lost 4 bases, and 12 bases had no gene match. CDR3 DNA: TGTGCCAGCAGCTCAGGAACGTTAGCGGGGGGGTTGGATACGCAGTATCTT. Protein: CASSSGTLAGGLDTQYL.

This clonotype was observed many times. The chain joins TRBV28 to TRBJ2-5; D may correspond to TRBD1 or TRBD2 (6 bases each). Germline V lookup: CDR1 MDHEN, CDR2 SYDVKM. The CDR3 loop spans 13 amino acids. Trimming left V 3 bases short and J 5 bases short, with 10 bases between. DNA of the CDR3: TGTGCCAGCAGTTTGGGGGGCGGCGAGACCCAGTACTTC. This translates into CASSLGGGETQYF.

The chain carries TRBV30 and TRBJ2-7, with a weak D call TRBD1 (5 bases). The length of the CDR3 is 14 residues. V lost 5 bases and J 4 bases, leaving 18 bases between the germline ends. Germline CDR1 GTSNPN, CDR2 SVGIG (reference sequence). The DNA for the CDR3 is TGTGCCTGGGGAAGGGGCAGTGGGTTATACGAGCAGTACTTC. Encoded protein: CAWGRGSGLYEQYF.

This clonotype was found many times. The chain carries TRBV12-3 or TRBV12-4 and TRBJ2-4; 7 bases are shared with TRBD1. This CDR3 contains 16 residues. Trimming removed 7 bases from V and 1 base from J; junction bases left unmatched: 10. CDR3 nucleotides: TGTGCCAGCACCCCTGACAGGGATCGGGCCAAAAACATTCAGTACTTC. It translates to CASTPDRDRAKNIQYF.

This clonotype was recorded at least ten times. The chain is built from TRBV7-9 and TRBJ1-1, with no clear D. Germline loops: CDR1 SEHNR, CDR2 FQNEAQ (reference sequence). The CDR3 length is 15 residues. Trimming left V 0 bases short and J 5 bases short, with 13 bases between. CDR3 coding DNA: TGTGCCAGCAGCTTAGCTGTGGGTCCGGGTACTGAAGCTTTCTTT. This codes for CASSLAVGPGTEAFF.

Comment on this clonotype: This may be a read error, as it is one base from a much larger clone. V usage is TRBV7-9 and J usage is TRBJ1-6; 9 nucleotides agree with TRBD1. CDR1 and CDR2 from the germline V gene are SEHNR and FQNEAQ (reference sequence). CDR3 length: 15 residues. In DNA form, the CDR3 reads TGTGTCAGCAGCCCGCGGGACAGGGAATATTCACCCCTCCACTTT. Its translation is CVSSPRDREYSPLHF.

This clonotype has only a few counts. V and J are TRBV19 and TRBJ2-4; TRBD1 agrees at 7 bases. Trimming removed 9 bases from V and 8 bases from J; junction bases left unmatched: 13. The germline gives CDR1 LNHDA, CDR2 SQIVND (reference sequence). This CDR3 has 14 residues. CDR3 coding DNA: TGTGCCAGCCAAAAGGGACAGCTGGCGGACATTCAGTACTTC. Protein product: CASQKGQLADIQYF.

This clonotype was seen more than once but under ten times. The CDR3 bases are TGTGCCAGCAGCTTTCTGGTGGGCCAAGATACGCAGTATTTT. Amino acids: CASSFLVGQDTQYF. This chain links TRBV11-2 with TRBJ2-3, with D hard to call. The CDR3 is 14 amino acids. Per the germline V gene, CDR1 is SGHAT and CDR2 is FQNNGV. Trimming removed 3 bases at V and 5 bases at J, with 12 bases between. Filled out from reference TRBV11-2 and TRBJ2-3, the complete variable domain reads EAGVAQSPRYKIIEKRQSVAFWCNPISGHATLYWYQQILGQGPKLLIQFQNNGVVDDSQLPKDRFSAERLKGVDSTLKIQPAKLEDSAVYLCASSFLVGQDTQYFGPGTRLTVL.

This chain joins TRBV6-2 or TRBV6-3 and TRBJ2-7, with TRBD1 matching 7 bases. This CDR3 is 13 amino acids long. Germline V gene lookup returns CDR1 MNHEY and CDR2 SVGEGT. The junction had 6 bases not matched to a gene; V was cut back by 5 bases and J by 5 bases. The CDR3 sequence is CASSADRNNEQYF. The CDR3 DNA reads TGTGCCAGCAGTGCGGACAGGAACAACGAGCAGTACTTC.

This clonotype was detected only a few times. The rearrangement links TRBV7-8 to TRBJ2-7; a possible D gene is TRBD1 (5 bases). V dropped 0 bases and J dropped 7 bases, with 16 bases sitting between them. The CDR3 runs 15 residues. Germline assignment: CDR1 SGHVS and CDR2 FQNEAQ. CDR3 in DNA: TGTGCCAGCAGCTTAGCGCGTAAGACAGCCTGGGAGCAGTACTTC. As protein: CASSLARKTAWEQYF.

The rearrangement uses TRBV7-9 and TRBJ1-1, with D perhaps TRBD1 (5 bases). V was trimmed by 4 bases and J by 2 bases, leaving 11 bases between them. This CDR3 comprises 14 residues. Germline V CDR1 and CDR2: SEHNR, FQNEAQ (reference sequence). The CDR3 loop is CASSWRQTNTEAFF. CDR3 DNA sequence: TGTGCCAGCAGCTGGCGACAGACTAACACTGAAGCTTTCTTT.

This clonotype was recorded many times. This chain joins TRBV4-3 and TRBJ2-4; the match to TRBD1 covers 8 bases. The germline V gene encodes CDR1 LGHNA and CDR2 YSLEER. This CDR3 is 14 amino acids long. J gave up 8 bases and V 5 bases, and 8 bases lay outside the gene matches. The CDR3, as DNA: TGCGCCAGCAGCTCATCGACAGGGGTAGACATTCAGTACTTC. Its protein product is CASSSSTGVDIQYF.